These T cell receptor beta chains were read from a single sample in a study of cytomegalovirus exposure and HLA in healthy donors. Only in-frame clones appear in the TCRdb table, and some are missing; sequencing was by immunoSEQ multiplex PCR. The sample lists roughly 100,000 clones, under 85% occurring once. What was sequenced was PBMCs. The receptor source for this set is a man aged 25 to 40 in good health and CMV-seronegative. The CDR3 runs from the conserved cysteine through the conserved F or W. D genes are given only for firm matches. Where a row states a size, it is once, few, many or the class of an expanded clone; other rows omit it.

j_call d_call clone_size v_call cdr3_aa cdr3_nt
TRBJ2-7 TRBD2 . TRBV2 CASCAMGLTSGYEQYF TGTGCCAGCTGCGCCATGGGACTAACCTCGGGTTACGAGCAGTACTTC
TRBJ2-7 TRBD1 few TRBV4-3 CASSQESGTGGVEQYF TGCGCCAGCAGCCAAGAATCCGGGACAGGGGGAGTAGAGCAGTACTTC
TRBJ2-1 TRBD2 . TRBV7-2 CASSLEAGRGEQFF TGTGCCAGCAGCTTAGAGGCAGGGAGGGGTGAGCAGTTCTTC
TRBJ1-4 TRBD1 few TRBV18 CASSLTPGTGDEKLFF TGTGCCAGCTCACTTACCCCCGGGACAGGGGATGAAAAACTGTTTTTT
TRBJ2-3 . . TRBV2 CASRQGVADTQYF TGTGCCAGCAGACAGGGTGTTGCTGATACGCAGTATTTT
TRBJ1-1 TRBD1 . TRBV30 CAWTTGTGVTEAFF TGTGCCTGGACGACGGGGACAGGGGTGACTGAAGCTTTCTTT
TRBJ2-5 . . TRBV7-2 CASRRTASETQYF TGTGCCAGCAGGAGGACTGCCTCGGAGACCCAGTACTTC
TRBJ2-3 TRBD1 . TRBV7-2 CASSWDRGSTDTQYF TGTGCCAGCAGCTGGGACAGGGGAAGCACAGATACGCAGTATTTT
TRBJ2-2 TRBD1 few TRBV6-1 CASSVQGAMDTGELFF TGTGCCAGCAGTGTACAGGGGGCTATGGACACCGGGGAGCTGTTTTTT
TRBJ1-1 . . TRBV19 CASSITFNRARGNEAFF TGTGCCAGTAGTATAACCTTCAACAGGGCACGAGGTAATGAAGCTTTCTTT